This TCR beta chain was sequenced for a study of blood T cell repertoires in COVID-19. This CDR3 is 14 amino acids long. Germline lookup yields CDR1 LGHDT and CDR2 YNNKEL (reference sequence). The V and J ends lost 0 bases and 10 bases, in that order; junction bases with no gene match: 5. In the authors' workflow: Estimates of nucleated cell counts were drawn from the amplification of reference gene primers. Profiled with immunoSEQ multiplex PCR; TCRdb holds only in-frame clones, not every one. The V and J calls and the clone size are those of that table, but D and trimming were determined from the DNA. Among over 55,000 clones listed, 75% to 90% were seen once.

The TCR comes from a man in his forties or fifties with active COVID-19. Sequenced input: peripheral blood. The chain links TRBV3-1 (or the pseudogene TRBV3-2) to TRBJ1-4, with TRBD1 matching over 7 bases. This CDR3 is CASSQDGPGGKLFF. CDR3 DNA sequence: TGTGCCAGCAGCCAAGATGGACCAGGGGGAAAACTGTTTTTT.